Each of the 27 T cell receptor beta chains below was sequenced from the same sample in a study of blood T cells in healthy people across ages. Alongside a J-beta primer mix, a sample-barcoded 5' primer served in a second PCR lasting about 7 to 12 cycles. TCRdb fed the 5' RACE reads into MiXCR, producing one record per CDR3 protein. The sample holds around 900,000 distinct CDR3 sequences, under 35% seen once. The sample consisted of blood. Receptors originate from an elderly woman in good health.

This clonotype was seen a few times. The V gene is TRBV7-9, the J gene TRBJ2-1, with a weak D call TRBD1 (6 bases). The DNA matches TRBJ2-7 better at its end, which makes the J call doubtful. Germline V gene lookup returns CDR1 SEHNR and CDR2 FQNEAQ (reference sequence). CDR3 length: 16 residues. The CDR3, as DNA: TGTGCCAGCAGACTCGGACAGCAAGGCTCCTACAATGAGCAGTACTTC. It codes for CASRLGQQGSYNEQYF.

The V gene is TRBV5-1, the J gene TRBJ1-2; a weak D match, TRBD1 (5 bases). The germline V and J ends were trimmed by 0 bases and 3 bases, with 9 bases remaining between them. The CDR3 extends over 14 amino acids. Germline V CDR1 and CDR2: SGHRS, YFSETQ. Here the CDR3 reads CASSLVPGDYGYTF. The CDR3 coding sequence is TGCGCCAGCAGCTTGGTTCCGGGGGACTATGGCTACACCTTC.

Only a few counts were recorded for this clonotype. It may be a read error: a sequence one base away is much more abundant. V is TRBV20-1 and J is TRBJ2-1; D is possibly TRBD1 or TRBD2 (5 bases each). This CDR3 spans 15 amino acids. Germline assignment: CDR1 DFQATT and CDR2 SNEGSKA (reference sequence). The CDR3 reads CSAGEGRWTYNEQFF. CDR3 bases: TGCAGTGCTGGAGAGGGGCGTTGGACCTACAATGAGCAGTTCTTC.

This chain links TRBV7-9 with TRBJ2-7; 10 bases are a match to TRBD2. Germline V gene data show CDR1 as SEHNR and CDR2 as FQNEAQ (reference sequence). The CDR3 spans 17 residues. V lost 5 bases to trimming and J lost 7 bases; unmatched junction nucleotides: 17. DNA of the CDR3: TGTGCCAGCAGCGAGGGAAAAGCGGGGGGGGCGTACAATGAGCAGTACTTC. Translation gives CASSEGKAGGAYNEQYF. Full variable domain (outside the CDR3, taken from reference TRBV7-9 and TRBJ2-7): DTGVSQNPRHKITKRGQNVTFRCDPISEHNRLYWYRQTLGQGPEFLTYFQNEAQLEKSRLLSDRFSAERPKGSFSTLEIQRTEQGDSAMYLCASSEGKAGGAYNEQYFGPGTRLTVT.

V gene TRBV19 combines with J gene TRBJ2-2, with D possibly TRBD1 on 5 matching bases. V lost 5 bases to trimming and J lost 8 bases, with 12 bases between them. The CDR3 loop spans 13 amino acids. Germline CDR1 LNHDA, CDR2 SQIVND (reference sequence). CDR3 amino acids: CASSFWRQGELFF. Written as DNA, the CDR3 is TGTGCCAGTAGTTTTTGGCGACAGGGGGAGCTGTTTTTT.

The table lists this clonotype with many counts. V usage is TRBV5-1 and J usage is TRBJ2-5; weak D call: TRBD2 (6 bases). CDR1 is SGHRS and CDR2 is YFSETQ in the germline V gene. CDR3 length: 15 amino acids. V was pared by 4 bases and J by 5 bases, with 18 bases between. The CDR3 DNA is TGCGCCAGCAGCCCTACTTACGCGGGGCGGGAGACCCAGTACTTC. It is translated as CASSPTYAGRETQYF.

This clonotype was observed at least ten times. V and J are TRBV5-1 and TRBJ1-2, with 8 bases lining up with TRBD1. CDR3 length: 14 amino acids. V gave up 8 bases and J gave up 4 bases; unmatched junction bases: 10. Germline CDR1 and CDR2: SGHRS and YFSETQ. The CDR3 DNA sequence: TGCGCCAGTCGACAGGGGTCGGAAGGCTATGGCTACACCTTC. It encodes CASRQGSEGYGYTF.

This clonotype has ten or more counts. The chain joins TRBV20-1 to TRBJ2-5; 8 bases align to TRBD2. Germline V gene lookup returns CDR1 DFQATT and CDR2 SNEGSKA (reference sequence). The CDR3 sequence is 17 residues long. The junction had 13 bases not matched to a gene; V was cut back by 2 bases and J by 2 bases. CDR3 in amino acids: CSARRNRLAGLQETQYF. CDR3 coding DNA: TGCAGTGCTAGAAGGAATAGATTAGCGGGGCTTCAAGAGACCCAGTACTTC.

Notes on this clonotype: Just one base apart from a much larger clone, this may be a read error. CDR3 sequence: CASSLDCRRQFF. CDR3 bases: TGTGCCAGCAGCTTAGATTGCCGAAGGCAGTTCTTC. This chain links TRBV11-3 with TRBJ2-1; no clear D gene. V was shortened by 0 bases and J by 12 bases, with 9 bases between the two germline ends. Per the germline V gene, CDR1 is SGHNT and CDR2 is YENEEA. The CDR3 covers 12 residues.

This clonotype has a count of ten or more. The chain employs TRBV7-8 and TRBJ2-7, with no clear D. CDR1 SGHVS and CDR2 FQNEAQ come from the germline V gene. The V end lost 1 base, the J end lost 4 bases, and 8 bases lay between the germline ends. The CDR3 covers 13 residues. The CDR3 DNA reads as TGTGCCAGCAGCTTAGAGGTGAAGTACGAGCAGTACTTC. Translation: CASSLEVKYEQYF.

The sample holds a few counts of this clonotype. V and J are TRBV3-1 and TRBJ2-1; possibly TRBD2 for D (6 bases). CDR1 and CDR2 (germline): LGHDT, YNNKEL (reference sequence). The CDR3 covers 16 residues. Trimming took 4 bases from V and 3 from J, leaving 16 bases between them. The DNA for the CDR3 is TGTGCCAGCAGCCCAGGGTGCGGGGCTCACTACAATGAGCAGTTCTTC. Amino acids: CASSPGCGAHYNEQFF.

There are many counts of this clonotype. The chain combines TRBV7-2 with TRBJ1-2, with D possibly matching TRBD1 (5 bases). Germline V lookup: CDR1 SGHTA, CDR2 FQGNSA. The V and J ends lost 1 base and 5 bases respectively, with 14 bases between them. This CDR3 is built from 15 residues. CDR3 loop: CASSLGAGSLYGYTF. In DNA, the CDR3 is TGTGCCAGCAGCTTAGGCGCAGGGTCATTGTATGGCTACACCTTC.

This clonotype showed up many times. The V gene is TRBV13, the J gene TRBJ1-1, with a possible D match to TRBD1 (5 bases). Trimming took off 5 bases at V and 5 bases at J, with 12 bases between the two ends. CDR1 PRHDT and CDR2 FYEKMQ come from the germline V gene (reference sequence). This CDR3 spans 13 amino acids. CDR3 DNA sequence: TGTGCCAGCAGCAGGACGGAGGGGACTGAAGCTTTCTTT. This encodes CASSRTEGTEAFF.

Worth noting for this clonotype: A much larger clone lies one base from this, so it may be a read error. V is TRBV20-1 and J is TRBJ2-7; 8 bases agree with TRBD1. This CDR3 is built from 11 residues. The germline V gene encodes CDR1 DFQATT and CDR2 SNEGSKA (reference sequence). Written as DNA, the CDR3 is TGCAGCCCAGGACAGGGCAATGAGCAGTACTTC. Translated, it gives CSPGQGNEQYF.

The chain links TRBV7-8 to TRBJ1-2; D is uncertain. The CDR3 is made up of 13 amino acids. CDR1 and CDR2 from the germline V gene are SGHVS and FQNEAQ. Trimming took off 2 bases at V and 0 bases at J, with 4 bases between the two ends. CDR3 sequence (DNA): TGTGCCAGCAGCTTATTTCCTAACTATGGCTACACCTTC. It yields the protein CASSLFPNYGYTF.

This clonotype showed up many times. The genes are TRBV7-8 and TRBJ2-7; perhaps TRBD1 as D (5 bases). The CDR3 is 15 amino acids. Trimming pared 5 bases from V and 0 bases from J, leaving 14 bases between. Germline loops: CDR1 SGHVS, CDR2 FQNEAQ. The CDR3 DNA reads as TGTGCCAGCAGCCCCTTGGGGCACAACTCCTACGAGCAGTACTTC. Translated, it gives CASSPLGHNSYEQYF.

This clonotype was seen at least ten times. This may stem from a read error, because a much larger clone lies one nucleotide away. The chain has TRBV12-3 or TRBV12-4 and TRBJ2-5; 12 bases map to TRBD2. The CDR3 totals 15 residues. The junction had 7 bases not matched to a gene; V was cut back by 4 bases and J by 7 bases. CDR3 region: CASSSGLAGRGTQYF. For the CDR3, the DNA is TGTGCCAGCAGTTCCGGACTAGCGGGGAGAGGGACCCAGTACTTC.

The chain combines TRBV30 with TRBJ1-2; TRBD1 aligns across 8 bases. CDR1 and CDR2 (germline): GTSNPN, SVGIG (reference sequence). The CDR3 runs 17 residues. J was trimmed by 3 bases and V by 3 bases; bases with no gene match: 15. The CDR3 loop is CAWSFLTDRGDYYGYTF. The CDR3 DNA follows: TGTGCCTGGAGCTTCCTAACCGACAGGGGTGACTACTATGGCTACACCTTC.

This clonotype was recorded at least ten times. Here the CDR3 DNA reads TGTGCCAGCAGCTTAGGTGGGGCTCGTGGGGCCAACGTCCTGACTTTC. Residues: CASSLGGARGANVLTF. The J gene is TRBJ2-6, the V gene TRBV7-2, with D possibly matching TRBD1 (5 bases). The CDR3 is made up of 16 amino acids. V was shortened by 1 base and J by 3 bases, with 10 bases between the two germline ends. Per the germline V gene, CDR1 is SGHTA and CDR2 is FQGNSA.

There are many counts of this clonotype. This chain connects TRBV5-4 to TRBJ2-5; D gene ambiguous. The germline V gene has CDR1 SGHNT and CDR2 YYREEE (reference sequence). The CDR3 spans 15 residues. The V gene lost 1 base and the J gene lost 4 bases, with 14 bases spanning the gap. The CDR3 DNA follows: TGTGCCAGCAGCTTGAAGCTGGGGATAGGAGAGACCCAGTACTTC. It translates to CASSLKLGIGETQYF.

The table lists this clonotype with many counts. The chain recombines TRBV7-2 with TRBJ1-4; TRBD1 is a possible D gene (5 bases). V lost 2 bases and J 7 bases, leaving 17 bases between the germline ends. Germline CDR1 SGHTA, CDR2 FQGNSA. The CDR3 totals 16 residues. Written as DNA, the CDR3 is TGTGCCAGCAGCTTAATCTTTCGAGGAGGGGCTGAAAAACTGTTTTTT. It encodes CASSLIFRGGAEKLFF.

Note on this clonotype: A much larger clone lies one base from this, so it may be a read error. This chain connects TRBV27 to TRBJ2-5; 9 nucleotides align to TRBD2. This CDR3 has 13 amino acids. Germline CDR1 MNHEY, CDR2 SMNVEV (reference sequence). The CDR3 bases are TGTGCCAGCAGGTATAGCGGGGGAGAGGCCCAGTACTTC. Residues: CASRYSGGEAQYF.

This chain connects TRBV12-3 or TRBV12-4 to TRBJ2-3; 9 bases fit TRBD2. The CDR3 extends over 15 amino acids. Losses at the gene ends were 6 bases for V and 4 bases for J; bases not matched to a gene: 8. The CDR3 spells CASSQSGGPADTQYF. CDR3 in DNA: TGTGCCAGCAGCCAAAGCGGGGGGCCCGCAGATACGCAGTATTTT.

This clonotype was seen ten or more times. The chain combines TRBV3-1 with TRBJ2-1, with D unresolved. Trimming cost V 1 base and J 7 bases, with 11 bases left between them. The CDR3 runs to 14 residues. Germline CDR1 reads LGHDT; CDR2 reads YNNKEL (reference sequence). In DNA form, the CDR3 reads TGTGCCAGCAGCCAAGGTCAGTTTCGGAATGAGCAGTTCTTC. Encoded protein: CASSQGQFRNEQFF.

This clonotype was picked up many times. The J gene is TRBJ1-5, the V gene TRBV20-1; D might be TRBD1 (5 bases). CDR1 is DFQATT, CDR2 SNEGSKA, per germline (reference sequence). V lost 3 bases and J 0 bases, leaving 12 bases between the germline ends. CDR3 length: 15 residues. The CDR3 loop is CSASRGRDSNQPQHF. The DNA of the CDR3 is TGCAGTGCTAGTAGGGGCAGGGATAGCAATCAGCCCCAGCATTTT.

This clonotype was detected many times. The genes are TRBV29-1 and TRBJ2-1, with D possibly being TRBD2 (7 bases). The V end lost 4 bases, the J end lost 7 bases, and 26 bases lay between the germline ends. The CDR3 extends over 17 amino acids. In germline, CDR1 is SQVTM, CDR2 ANQGSEA. The CDR3 DNA reads TGCAGCGTTGTGTGGGGGGGGCCCCTGAAAAACCCTAATGAGCAGTTCTTC. It codes for CSVVWGGPLKNPNEQFF.

The sample holds one count of this clonotype. The V call is TRBV7-9, the J call TRBJ1-6; TRBD1 is a possible D gene (5 bases). The length of the CDR3 is 17 residues. The ends were cut back, 2 bases at V and 3 bases at J, with 14 bases in the middle. Germline-derived CDR1 and CDR2 are SEHNR and FQNEAQ (reference sequence). CDR3 nucleotide sequence: TGTGCCAGCAGCTTAATGGCCAGGGAGGGCTATAATTCACCCCTCCACTTT. Its translation is CASSLMAREGYNSPLHF.